This T cell receptor (beta chain) was identified in a study of T cell responses to AZD1222 COVID-19 vaccine. Study-wide results and limits: Compared with day 0, the breadth and depth of the Spike-specific TCR repertoire rose significantly after two doses of AZD1222.

Concerning this clone: Its antigen is unidentified.

The protocol was immunoSEQ multiplex PCR, while the TCRdb copy is restricted to in-frame clones and leaves out a portion. Of approximately 150,000 clones listed, roughly nine tenths are singletons. Per germline, CDR1 SEHNR and CDR2 FQNEAQ (reference sequence). The CDR3 has 18 residues. With 2 bases removed from V and 0 bases from J, the gap between germline ends came to 18 bases. Sequences were derived from peripheral blood, sampled on day 0 of AZD1222 vaccination. This clonotype originated in an adult in good health. The chain carries TRBV7-9 and TRBJ2-3; TRBD1 might be the D (6 bases). The CDR3 region has the DNA TGTGCCAGCAGCTTACCCCGGGACACCATAATTAGCACAGATACGCAGTATTTT. The encoded protein is CASSLPRDTIISTDTQYF. Variable domain in full (rest from reference TRBV7-9 and TRBJ2-3): DTGVSQNPRHKITKRGQNVTFRCDPISEHNRLYWYRQTLGQGPEFLTYFQNEAQLEKSRLLSDRFSAERPKGSFSTLEIQRTEQGDSAMYLCASSLPRDTIISTDTQYFGPGTRLTVL.